These 10 T cell receptor beta chains originate from one sample sequenced in a study of CD8+ T cells in alopecia areata. Following RNA extraction, reverse transcription yielded cDNA that acted as the sequencing template. Libraries were prepared by immunoSEQ multiplex PCR; TCRdb keeps only in-frame clonotypes and omits some of them. Among over 200,000 clones listed, about three fifths were seen once. The sequencing used CD4+ T cells sorted from blood, collected at week 0. All receptors derive from a human donor with alopecia areata.

V usage is TRBV7-9 and J usage is TRBJ1-6; D is ambiguous. Germline V CDR1 and CDR2: SEHNR, FQNEAQ (reference sequence). The CDR3 totals 12 residues. Trimming pared 11 bases from V and 7 bases from J, leaving 12 bases between. CDR3 sequence (DNA): TGTGCCGCAAAGCCACCCAATTCACCCCTCCACTTT. Translated, it gives CAAKPPNSPLHF. The variable domain in full, completed from reference TRBV7-9 and TRBJ1-6, reads DTGVSQNPRHKITKRGQNVTFRCDPISEHNRLYWYRQTLGQGPEFLTYFQNEAQLEKSRLLSDRFSAERPKGSFSTLEIQRTEQGDSAMYLCAAKPPNSPLHFGNGTRLTVT.

This chain uses TRBV27 with TRBJ2-7; D is undetermined. Germline assignment: CDR1 MNHEY and CDR2 SMNVEV (reference sequence). Trimming took off 7 bases at V and 0 bases at J, with 10 bases between the two ends. The CDR3 spans 13 residues. For the CDR3, the DNA is TGTGCCAGCAAATTCGTTAGCTCCTACGAGCAGTACTTC. It translates to CASKFVSSYEQYF.

This clone was found once. This chain joins TRBV6-4 and TRBJ1-2, with D hard to call. Trimming removed 0 bases at V and 6 bases at J, with 8 bases between. Germline V lookup: CDR1 MRHNA, CDR2 SNTAGT. This CDR3 spans 13 amino acids. CDR3 loop: CASSDSISDGYTF. The CDR3 nucleotides read TGTGCCAGCAGTGACTCGATATCAGATGGCTACACCTTC.

This clone was observed a handful of times. This chain joins TRBV29-1 and TRBJ2-3, with D possibly matching TRBD2 (6 bases). Per germline, CDR1 SQVTM and CDR2 ANQGSEA. The CDR3 runs to 14 residues. Deletions cut 1 base from V and 1 base from J, with 9 bases between. The CDR3 region has the DNA TGCAGCGTTGAAGCGGGAGTTGGCACAGATACGCAGTATTTT. Translating gives CSVEAGVGTDTQYF.

This clone was recorded only once. V gene TRBV4-1 combines with J gene TRBJ2-1; 11 bases are shared with TRBD2. The germline V gene has CDR1 MGHRA and CDR2 YSYEKL. CDR3 length: 18 residues. Trimming removed 1 base from V and 5 bases from J; junction bases left unmatched: 10. CDR3 DNA sequence: TGCGCCAGCAGCCAAGCAGGCCTAGCGGGAGGTGGAAACAATGAGCAGTTCTTC. Protein: CASSQAGLAGGGNNEQFF.

The rearrangement uses TRBV30 and TRBJ1-1, with no clear D. The germline CDR1 and CDR2 sequences are GTSNPN and SVGIG (reference sequence). This CDR3 spans 13 amino acids. V lost 0 bases and J 1 base, leaving 6 bases between the germline ends. This CDR3 reads CAWSVLANTEAFF. DNA of the CDR3: TGTGCCTGGAGTGTACTGGCGAACACTGAAGCTTTCTTT.

The CDR3 DNA follows: TGTGCCAGCAGCTTAGGAGGGGGCTATGGCTACACCTTC. It encodes CASSLGGGYGYTF. The chain links TRBV7-3 to TRBJ1-2; weak D call: TRBD1 (6 bases). The CDR3 extends over 13 amino acids. V was pared by 2 bases and J by 4 bases, with 8 bases between. Germline CDR1 and CDR2: SGHTA and FQGTGA.

The chain links TRBV5-1 to TRBJ2-5, with TRBD2 matching 9 bases. The germline V gene encodes CDR1 SGHRS and CDR2 YFSETQ. The junction had 6 bases not matched to a gene; V was cut back by 2 bases and J by 4 bases. The CDR3 is 15 residues long. CDR3 DNA sequence: TGCGCCAGCAGCTTTGCGGGAGGGCCTGGAGAGACCCAGTACTTC. Translated: CASSFAGGPGETQYF. The full variable domain, its missing parts supplied by reference TRBV5-1 and TRBJ2-5, is KAGVTQTPRYLIKTRGQQVTLSCSPISGHRSVSWYQQTPGQGLQFLFEYFSETQRNKGNFPGRFSGRQFSNSRSEMNVSTLELGDSALYLCASSFAGGPGETQYFGPGTRLLVL.

This rearrangement joins TRBV6-6 to TRBJ1-4; D might be TRBD1 (5 bases). CDR1 and CDR2 from the germline V gene are MNHNY and SVGAGI (reference sequence). Trimming removed 5 bases at V and 8 bases at J, with 21 bases between. CDR3 length equals 16 residues. CDR3 bases: TGTGCCAGCAGTGGGGCCACCGGCTGGCGGTTGGAAAAACTGTTTTTT. It yields the protein CASSGATGWRLEKLFF.

V and J are TRBV27 and TRBJ1-2; 8 bases line up with TRBD1. This CDR3 region has 15 residues. Trimming took 6 bases from V and 2 from J; bases not matched to a gene: 8. In germline, CDR1 is MNHEY, CDR2 SMNVEV (reference sequence). The CDR3 DNA reads TGTGCCAGCAGACCGACAGGGGAGGGCAACTATGGCTACACCTTC. Its protein is CASRPTGEGNYGYTF.